The 27 T cell receptor beta chains listed next were all sequenced from one sample in a study of cytomegalovirus exposure and HLA in healthy donors. In the PCR, 60 Vbeta and 13 Jbeta primers were used. Clones were read by immunoSEQ multiplex PCR, and TCRdb kept only the in-frame ones, dropping some. The table has roughly 95,000 clones, 80% to 90% seen once. The sequencing sample was made of PBMCs. Receptor source: a man aged 25-45 years in good health and CMV-seropositive.

The rearrangement links TRBV15 to TRBJ2-1; unclear D gene. Germline CDR1 is LNHNV and CDR2 is YYDKDF (reference sequence). CDR3 length: 12 residues. The V gene lost 3 bases and the J gene lost 6 bases, with 6 bases spanning the gap. The CDR3 here is CATSRPGNEQFF. CDR3 coding DNA: TGTGCCACCAGCAGGCCCGGCAATGAGCAGTTCTTC.

The chain uses TRBV18 and TRBJ2-1; maybe TRBD1 (5 bases). The V end lost 3 bases, the J end lost 3 bases, and 15 bases lay between the germline ends. Germline CDR1 KGHSH, CDR2 LQKENI. The CDR3 spans 16 residues. The DNA for the CDR3 is TGTGCCAGCTCACCGGTCCTTCTCCAGGGCTACAATGAGCAGTTCTTC. It yields the protein CASSPVLLQGYNEQFF. Combining the CDR3 with reference TRBV18 and TRBJ2-1 gives the whole variable domain NAGVMQNPRHLVRRRGQEARLRCSPMKGHSHVYWYRQLPEEGLKFMVYLQKENIIDESGMPKERFSAEFPKEGPSILRIQQVVRGDSAAYFCASSPVLLQGYNEQFFGPGTRLTVL.

The chain recombines TRBV27 with TRBJ2-7; TRBD2 matches at 7 bases. V dropped 1 base and J dropped 4; count of bases not matched to a gene: 4. In germline, CDR1 is MNHEY, CDR2 SMNVEV (reference sequence). CDR3 size: 14 residues. This CDR3 is CASSLYFGGYEQYF. CDR3 DNA: TGTGCCAGCAGTTTATACTTCGGGGGGTACGAGCAGTACTTC.

V usage is TRBV5-4 and J usage is TRBJ2-1; 11 bases are shared with TRBD2. This CDR3 contains 16 residues. After removal of 2 bases from V and 5 bases from J, the junction contained 6 bases not matched to a gene. Germline V gene sequence: CDR1 SGHNT, CDR2 YYREEE (reference sequence). The CDR3 bases are TGTGCCAGCAGCTTACCGGGACTAGCGGACCACAATGAGCAGTTCTTC. This sequence encodes CASSLPGLADHNEQFF.

This rearrangement joins TRBV7-2 to TRBJ2-3; TRBD1 matches at 7 bases. CDR1 SGHTA and CDR2 FQGNSA come from the germline V gene. J lost 8 bases, V lost 1 base, and 6 bases had no gene match. The CDR3 spans 14 residues. CDR3 in DNA: TGTGCCAGCAGCTTAGGGCAGGGGGATGCTACGCAGTATTTT. Protein product: CASSLGQGDATQYF.

The chain is built from TRBV7-8 and TRBJ1-1, with D possibly TRBD1 on 6 matching bases. The CDR3 runs to 17 residues. The V gene lost 5 bases and the J gene lost 4 bases, with 23 bases spanning the gap. Germline loops: CDR1 SGHVS, CDR2 FQNEAQ. The CDR3 sequence is CASSTSTIRQVRTEAFF. The CDR3 DNA sequence: TGTGCCAGCAGCACCTCCACTATAAGACAGGTCCGCACTGAAGCTTTCTTT.

The rearrangement links TRBV21-1 to TRBJ2-7; TRBD1 is taken as the D call from the table, unchecked against the DNA. TRBV21-1 is termed a pseudogene. The length of the CDR3 is 16 residues. CDR3 bases: TGTGCCAGCAGCAAAACCCTAGGTACAGGGTACGACGAGCAGTACTTC. Encoded protein: CASSKTLGTGYDEQYF.

This clone has more than one count but fewer than ten. The chain uses TRBV28 and TRBJ1-2; no definite D call. CDR3 length equals 15 residues. The V end was cut by 6 bases, the J end by 5 bases, with 19 bases between. The germline gives CDR1 MDHEN, CDR2 SYDVKM. CDR3 coding DNA: TGTGCCAGCAGCCCCCCTGTCAGGAATGGGTATGGCTACACCTTC. Protein: CASSPPVRNGYGYTF.

The genes are TRBV28 and TRBJ2-5; 7 nucleotides agree with TRBD2. TRBJ2-7 explains the end of the DNA better; the J call may be wrong. Germline V gives CDR1 MDHEN, CDR2 SYDVKM. This CDR3 contains 14 residues. The CDR3 reads CASSWGGSSYEQYF. The DNA of the CDR3 is TGTGCCAGCAGTTGGGGAGGGTCCTCCTACGAGCAGTACTTC.

This rearrangement joins TRBV5-1 to TRBJ2-7, with D possibly TRBD2 on 6 matching bases. V lost 4 bases and J lost 6, with 17 bases in between. This CDR3 contains 14 residues. Germline CDR1 and CDR2: SGHRS and YFSETQ. The DNA for the CDR3 is TGCGCCAGCAGCGGCGGGACTCCGACGTTCGAGCAGTACTTC. This translates into CASSGGTPTFEQYF.

This rearrangement joins TRBV5-1 to TRBJ2-1; D is unresolved. Trimming left V 0 bases short and J 9 bases short, with 19 bases between. The germline CDR1 and CDR2 sequences are SGHRS and YFSETQ. The CDR3 spans 16 residues. The CDR3 spells CASSLAPRADPGEQFF. CDR3 in DNA: TGCGCCAGCAGCTTGGCCCCTAGAGCAGACCCCGGTGAGCAGTTCTTC.

The CDR3 nucleotides read TGTGCTAGTGGTCCACCTAGCGGGAGCGGAGAGACCCAGTACTTC. The encoded protein is CASGPPSGSGETQYF. This chain links TRBV12-5 with TRBJ2-5; 10 bases fit TRBD2. V was pared by 5 bases and J by 4 bases, with 7 bases of the junction left unmatched. The CDR3 is 15 residues long. Germline CDR1 LGHNT, CDR2 FRNRAP.

In this sample, this clone turned up a few times. The J gene is TRBJ1-1, the V gene TRBV28, with D maybe TRBD1 (5 bases). V shed 2 bases and J shed 4 bases, with 14 bases lying between them. Germline V gene sequence: CDR1 MDHEN, CDR2 SYDVKM. This CDR3 is 15 amino acids long. The chain's CDR3 is CASSLQGPWGTEAFF. The CDR3, as DNA: TGTGCCAGCAGTTTACAGGGCCCATGGGGCACTGAAGCTTTCTTT.

This chain joins TRBV28 and TRBJ1-2; a weak D match, TRBD1 (6 bases). The CDR3 spans 15 residues. Germline loops: CDR1 MDHEN, CDR2 SYDVKM. Trimming stripped 2 bases from V and 8 bases from J, with 18 bases between. CDR3 residues: CASSLQGSSGGGYTF. The CDR3 DNA sequence: TGTGCCAGCAGTTTACAGGGGTCGTCGGGGGGAGGCTACACCTTC.

This chain joins TRBV29-1 and TRBJ2-1, with TRBD2 matching over 8 bases. CDR1 and CDR2 (germline): SQVTM, ANQGSEA. The V segment lost 7 bases and the J segment 0 bases; nucleotides outside the gene matches: 8. The CDR3 runs to 15 residues. Here the CDR3 reads CSGASAGVSYNEQFF. CDR3 nucleotides: TGCAGCGGGGCCTCAGCGGGAGTCTCCTACAATGAGCAGTTCTTC.

The CDR3 nucleotides are TGTGCCAGCTCACCCGGTCTAGCGGGAGGAGCTAGCACAGATACGCAGTATTTT. Amino acids: CASSPGLAGGASTDTQYF. The V call is TRBV18, the J call TRBJ2-3; 11 bases map to TRBD2. Germline CDR1 reads KGHSH; CDR2 reads LQKENI. With V trimmed by 3 bases and J by 0 bases, 8 bases remained unmatched. CDR3 length equals 18 residues.

The chain has TRBV2 and TRBJ2-5, with 7 bases that match TRBD1. This CDR3 contains 15 residues. CDR1 is SNHLY and CDR2 is FYNNEI in the germline V gene. V was clipped by 4 bases and J by 2 bases; unmatched bases: 7. As DNA, the CDR3 is TGTGCCAGCAGTGGCCCCTTGGGACAGCAAGAGACCCAGTACTTC. Translated: CASSGPLGQQETQYF.

The chain has TRBV5-1 and TRBJ2-2; 8 bases are shared with TRBD1. The V segment lost 6 bases and the J segment 4 bases; nucleotides outside the gene matches: 5. The CDR3 extends over 14 amino acids. Germline CDR1 reads SGHRS; CDR2 reads YFSETQ. The chain's CDR3 is CASIQGAGTGELFF. The CDR3 nucleotides are TGCGCCAGCATTCAGGGGGCAGGCACCGGGGAGCTGTTTTTT.

A few counts support this clone. Other nucleotide sequences from this sample produce the same CDR3. The V call is TRBV10-2, the J call TRBJ1-4; 8 bases match TRBD1. The germline V gene encodes CDR1 WSHSY and CDR2 SAAADI. J gave up 2 bases and V 0 bases, and 2 bases lay outside the gene matches. The CDR3 is made up of 16 amino acids. Written as DNA, the CDR3 is TGCGCCAGCAGTGAGTCGCGGACAGGGACTAATGAAAAACTGTTTTTT. Translation: CASSESRTGTNEKLFF.

This chain connects TRBV29-1 to TRBJ1-1, with 8 nucleotides matching TRBD1. V lost 6 bases and J lost 0; bases outside the gene matches: 9. Per the germline V gene, CDR1 is SQVTM and CDR2 is ANQGSEA. The CDR3 is 15 amino acids. For the CDR3, the DNA is TGCAGCGTCCCGGGACAGGCAGTAATGAACACTGAAGCTTTCTTT. It is translated as CSVPGQAVMNTEAFF.

The chain has TRBV6-1 and TRBJ1-2; no firm D call. The V gene lost 8 bases and the J gene lost 7 bases, with 14 bases spanning the gap. Germline CDR1 reads MNHNS; CDR2 reads SASEGT. The CDR3 totals 12 residues. The CDR3 DNA sequence: TGTGCCAGCTCGCCGGGAGGAGTTGGCTACACCTTC. This translates into CASSPGGVGYTF.

The chain recombines TRBV28 with TRBJ1-4; the match to TRBD1 covers 9 bases. This CDR3 contains 14 residues. The germline V gene encodes CDR1 MDHEN and CDR2 SYDVKM. Trimming cost V 4 bases and J 5 bases; bases outside gene matches: 2. The CDR3 region is CASSSTGGNEKLFF. In DNA, the CDR3 is TGTGCCAGCAGTTCGACAGGGGGGAATGAAAAACTGTTTTTT.

This clone was observed once. The genes are TRBV15 and TRBJ2-6; the match to TRBD2 covers 11 bases. Trimming removed 0 bases from V and 4 bases from J; junction bases left unmatched: 8. The CDR3 is 19 residues long. Germline V gene data show CDR1 as LNHNV and CDR2 as YYDKDF (reference sequence). The CDR3 DNA sequence: TGTGCCACCAGCAGAGATTTTAGCGGGAGGGCGAACGGGGCCAACGTCCTGACTTTC. This encodes CATSRDFSGRANGANVLTF.

The chain joins TRBV6-5 to TRBJ2-7; TRBD2 matches at 7 bases. Germline CDR1 and CDR2: MNHEY and SVGAGI. The junction had 11 bases not matched to a gene; V was cut back by 6 bases and J by 3 bases. This CDR3 is built from 15 residues. In nucleotides, the CDR3 is TGTGCCAGCAGCGGTAGCGGGTTCCTTTACTACGAGCAGTACTTC. Its protein product is CASSGSGFLYYEQYF.

The rearrangement links TRBV19 to TRBJ2-7; 12 nucleotides line up with TRBD1. With V trimmed by 6 bases and J by 4 bases, 4 bases remained unmatched. This CDR3 is 14 amino acids long. The germline V gene has CDR1 LNHDA and CDR2 SQIVND (reference sequence). The CDR3 protein is CASRPGQGAYEQYF. CDR3 nucleotides: TGTGCCAGTAGGCCGGGACAGGGGGCTTACGAGCAGTACTTC.

The gene calls are TRBV5-4 and TRBJ1-6, with D possibly matching TRBD1 (6 bases). Per the germline V gene, CDR1 is SGHNT and CDR2 is YYREEE (reference sequence). This CDR3 is 18 amino acids long. V gave up 2 bases and J gave up 0 bases, with 15 bases separating them. This chain's CDR3 is CASSFRTEISSYNSPLHF. The CDR3 region has the DNA TGTGCCAGCAGCTTCCGGACAGAGATAAGCTCCTATAATTCACCCCTCCACTTT. Based on the CDR3 plus reference TRBV5-4 and TRBJ1-6, the full variable domain is ETGVTQSPTHLIKTRGQQVTLRCSSQSGHNTVSWYQQALGQGPQFIFQYYREEENGRGNFPPRFSGLQFPNYSSELNVNALELDDSALYLCASSFRTEISSYNSPLHFGNGTRLTVT.

This clone showed up just a few times. This rearrangement joins TRBV19 to TRBJ1-1; maybe TRBD1 (5 bases). This CDR3 has 12 residues. Between the trimmed V and J ends, which lost 4 bases and 11 bases, there was a span of 14 bases. The germline V gene encodes CDR1 LNHDA and CDR2 SQIVND (reference sequence). CDR3 sequence reads: CASSNHRFDAFF. The CDR3 bases are TGTGCCAGTAGTAACCACAGGTTTGACGCTTTCTTT.